The rows below give T cell receptor beta chains drawn from one sample of a study of OX40 agonist ivuxolimab in advanced cancers. Data came from immunoSEQ multiplex PCR; TCRdb stores just in-frame clones and leaves some out. There are approximately 59,000 clones in the sample; around nine tenths occur only once, and about 0.73% lies in the top ten. Specimen: CD4+ or CD8+ T cells sorted from blood, collected in a trial of the OX40 agonist ivuxolimab. These receptors were obtained from an adult with an advanced solid tumor such as melanoma, head and neck, liver or kidney cancer. Each CDR3 is given with its conserved first and last residue. The D gene is left open where the match is weak. Clone size is given for some rows only: seen once, a few or many times, or a class if the clone is expanded.

cdr3_length: 16; j_call: TRBJ2-1; v_call: TRBV7-2; d_call: TRBD2; clone_size: few; cdr3_aa: CASTLPGLAGSNEQFF; cdr3_nt: TGTGCCAGCACCCTCCCGGGACTAGCGGGTAGCAATGAGCAGTTCTTC
cdr3_length: 17; j_call: TRBJ1-4; v_call: TRBV11-3; d_call: -; clone_size: -; cdr3_aa: CASSHSPNTLPNEKLFF; cdr3_nt: TGTGCCAGCAGCCATTCCCCCAACACGCTTCCTAATGAAAAACTGTTTTTT
cdr3_length: 12; j_call: TRBJ2-3; v_call: TRBV30; d_call: -; clone_size: few; cdr3_aa: CAWSPSGDTQYF; cdr3_nt: TGTGCCTGGAGCCCGTCGGGAGATACGCAGTATTTT
cdr3_length: 14; j_call: TRBJ2-7; v_call: TRBV7-8; d_call: -; clone_size: once; cdr3_aa: CASSLVAGSYEQYF; cdr3_nt: TGTGCCAGCAGCTTAGTGGCCGGGAGCTACGAGCAGTACTTC
cdr3_length: 14; j_call: TRBJ2-5; v_call: TRBV9; d_call: -; clone_size: -; cdr3_aa: CASSASWGPGTQYF; cdr3_nt: TGTGCCAGCAGCGCTTCATGGGGCCCGGGGACCCAGTACTTC
cdr3_length: 14; j_call: TRBJ2-7; v_call: TRBV6-1; d_call: TRBD2; clone_size: -; cdr3_aa: CAGRVGLSSYEQYF; cdr3_nt: TGTGCCGGAAGGGTGGGACTAAGCTCCTACGAGCAGTACTTC
cdr3_length: 12; j_call: TRBJ2-7; v_call: TRBV5-4; d_call: -; clone_size: -; cdr3_aa: CASSLDGHEQYF; cdr3_nt: TGTGCCAGCAGCTTGGATGGCCACGAGCAGTACTTC
cdr3_length: 13; j_call: TRBJ2-5; v_call: TRBV10-3; d_call: -; clone_size: -; cdr3_aa: CAISERSAETQYF; cdr3_nt: TGTGCCATCAGTGAGAGGTCAGCGGAGACCCAGTACTTC
cdr3_length: 13; j_call: TRBJ1-1; v_call: TRBV6-1; d_call: TRBD1; clone_size: -; cdr3_aa: CAGTDRGHTEAFF; cdr3_nt: TGTGCCGGAACCGACAGGGGGCACACTGAAGCTTTCTTT
cdr3_length: 12; j_call: TRBJ2-3; v_call: TRBV27; d_call: -; clone_size: -; cdr3_aa: CASSGAADTQYF; cdr3_nt: TGTGCCAGCAGTGGAGCAGCAGATACGCAGTATTTT
cdr3_length: 15; j_call: TRBJ2-1; v_call: TRBV7-8; d_call: -; clone_size: -; cdr3_aa: CASSTESSIYNEQFF; cdr3_nt: TGTGCCAGCAGCACTGAGTCTAGCATCTACAATGAGCAGTTCTTC
cdr3_length: 16; j_call: TRBJ2-7; v_call: TRBV19; d_call: TRBD1; clone_size: -; cdr3_aa: CASRTPGTGSSYEQYF; cdr3_nt: TGTGCCAGTCGGACTCCCGGGACAGGGAGCTCCTACGAGCAGTACTTC
cdr3_length: 18; j_call: TRBJ2-1; v_call: TRBV11-2; d_call: TRBD2; clone_size: -; cdr3_aa: CASSLRSPTSGRVTEQFF; cdr3_nt: TGTGCCAGCAGCCTGCGGTCCCCGACTAGCGGTAGAGTTACTGAGCAGTTCTTC
cdr3_length: 12; j_call: TRBJ2-5; v_call: TRBV5-1; d_call: -; clone_size: once; cdr3_aa: CASSLSDETQYF; cdr3_nt: TGCGCCAGCAGCTTGAGCGATGAGACCCAGTACTTC
cdr3_length: 14; j_call: TRBJ2-7; v_call: TRBV19; d_call: TRBD2; clone_size: -; cdr3_aa: CASSKTGRAYEQYF; cdr3_nt: TGTGCCAGTAGTAAGACTGGGAGGGCCTACGAGCAGTACTTC
cdr3_length: 13; j_call: TRBJ1-1; v_call: TRBV28; d_call: -; clone_size: -; cdr3_aa: CASRIAPSLEAFF; cdr3_nt: TGTGCCAGCAGGATAGCCCCATCCCTTGAAGCTTTCTTT
cdr3_length: 11; j_call: TRBJ1-4; v_call: TRBV4-1; d_call: -; clone_size: -; cdr3_aa: CASSQEGDVFF; cdr3_nt: TGCGCCAGCAGCCAAGAGGGGGACGTGTTTTTT
cdr3_length: 16; j_call: TRBJ2-5; v_call: TRBV4-1; d_call: -; clone_size: -; cdr3_aa: CASSQDRTIGGKTQYF; cdr3_nt: TGCGCCAGCAGCCAAGATAGGACTATTGGCGGAAAGACCCAGTACTTC
cdr3_length: 14; j_call: TRBJ2-3; v_call: TRBV27; d_call: -; clone_size: -; cdr3_aa: CASSFPGSTDTQYF; cdr3_nt: TGTGCCAGCAGTTTTCCGGGGAGCACAGATACGCAGTATTTT
cdr3_length: 14; j_call: TRBJ1-1; v_call: TRBV7-2; d_call: -; clone_size: once; cdr3_aa: CASSPRGLTTEAFF; cdr3_nt: TGTGCCAGCAGCCCTAGGGGACTAACAACTGAAGCTTTCTTT
cdr3_length: 15; j_call: TRBJ2-4; v_call: TRBV13; d_call: -; clone_size: once; cdr3_aa: CASSSRDLAKNIQYF; cdr3_nt: TGTGCCAGCAGCTCACGGGATTTAGCCAAAAACATTCAGTACTTC
cdr3_length: 15; j_call: TRBJ2-5; v_call: TRBV6-6; d_call: TRBD1; clone_size: -; cdr3_aa: CASTRDRVGEETQYF; cdr3_nt: TGTGCCAGCACCCGGGACAGGGTAGGCGAAGAGACCCAGTACTTC
cdr3_length: 14; j_call: TRBJ2-3; v_call: TRBV7-3; d_call: -; clone_size: -; cdr3_aa: CASSPTGYPDTQYF; cdr3_nt: TGTGCCAGCAGCCCCACAGGGTACCCAGATACGCAGTATTTT
cdr3_length: 14; j_call: TRBJ2-7; v_call: TRBV7-9; d_call: -; clone_size: -; cdr3_aa: CASSRLADQGEQYF; cdr3_nt: TGTGCCAGCAGCCGTTTGGCGGATCAAGGCGAGCAGTACTTC
cdr3_length: 13; j_call: TRBJ2-5; v_call: TRBV6-5; d_call: -; clone_size: once; cdr3_aa: CASSSSKAETQYF; cdr3_nt: TGTGCCAGCAGCAGTTCAAAGGCCGAGACCCAGTACTTC
cdr3_length: 14; j_call: TRBJ2-5; v_call: TRBV15; d_call: TRBD1; clone_size: -; cdr3_aa: CATSRGTDQETQYF; cdr3_nt: TGTGCCACCAGCAGGGGGACAGACCAAGAGACCCAGTACTTC
cdr3_length: 15; j_call: TRBJ2-1; v_call: TRBV5-1; d_call: TRBD2; clone_size: -; cdr3_aa: CASSSGGGNYNEQFF; cdr3_nt: TGCGCCAGCAGTTCCGGGGGAGGGAACTACAATGAGCAGTTCTTC
cdr3_length: 13; j_call: TRBJ1-2; v_call: TRBV7-9; d_call: TRBD1; clone_size: -; cdr3_aa: CASSRGQNYGYTF; cdr3_nt: TGTGCCAGCAGCCGGGGACAGAACTATGGCTACACCTTC
cdr3_length: 13; j_call: TRBJ1-5; v_call: TRBV1; d_call: -; clone_size: -; cdr3_aa: CTSSQDLLLPQHF; cdr3_nt: TGCACCAGCAGCCAAGACCTACTGCTGCCCCAGCATTTT
cdr3_length: 20; j_call: TRBJ1-5; v_call: TRBV21-1; d_call: -; clone_size: few; cdr3_aa: CASSKGRYGQGASSNQPQHF; cdr3_nt: TGTGCCAGCAGCAAAGGGAGATATGGACAGGGGGCTTCGAGCAATCAGCCCCAGCATTTT
cdr3_length: 15; j_call: TRBJ2-5; v_call: TRBV7-9; d_call: TRBD2; clone_size: once; cdr3_aa: CASARWASGQETQYF; cdr3_nt: TGTGCCAGCGCCAGGTGGGCTAGCGGACAAGAGACCCAGTACTTC
cdr3_length: 11; j_call: TRBJ1-1; v_call: TRBV28; d_call: -; clone_size: -; cdr3_aa: CASRVNTEAFF; cdr3_nt: TGTGCCAGCAGGGTGAACACTGAAGCTTTCTTT
cdr3_length: 15; j_call: TRBJ2-7; v_call: TRBV13; d_call: -; clone_size: -; cdr3_aa: CASRLRTASPYEQYF; cdr3_nt: TGTGCCAGCAGACTAAGGACAGCGTCCCCCTACGAGCAGTACTTC
cdr3_length: 16; j_call: TRBJ2-7; v_call: TRBV11-2; d_call: TRBD2; clone_size: -; cdr3_aa: CASSDRGGGRSYEQYF; cdr3_nt: TGTGCCAGCAGCGATCGGGGGGGCGGTAGGTCCTACGAGCAGTACTTC
cdr3_length: 14; j_call: TRBJ2-7; v_call: TRBV28; d_call: -; clone_size: -; cdr3_aa: CASISDNPPYEQYF; cdr3_nt: TGTGCCAGCATTTCGGACAACCCACCCTACGAGCAGTACTTC
cdr3_length: 15; j_call: TRBJ1-1; v_call: TRBV7-3; d_call: -; clone_size: -; cdr3_aa: CASSLWGARNTEAFF; cdr3_nt: TGTGCCAGCAGCTTATGGGGGGCAAGGAACACTGAAGCTTTCTTT
cdr3_length: 16; j_call: TRBJ1-4; v_call: TRBV5-6; d_call: -; clone_size: -; cdr3_aa: CASSPSWGIGNEKLFF; cdr3_nt: TGTGCCAGCAGCCCCAGTTGGGGTATCGGTAATGAAAAACTGTTTTTT
cdr3_length: 12; j_call: TRBJ1-1; v_call: TRBV30; d_call: -; clone_size: few; cdr3_aa: CAWVRGITEAFF; cdr3_nt: TGTGCCTGGGTGAGGGGCATAACTGAAGCTTTCTTT
cdr3_length: 13; j_call: TRBJ2-1; v_call: TRBV9; d_call: TRBD2; clone_size: -; cdr3_aa: CASSSGAYNEQFF; cdr3_nt: TGTGCCAGCAGCAGCGGGGCCTACAATGAGCAGTTCTTC
cdr3_length: 15; j_call: TRBJ2-2; v_call: TRBV6-1; d_call: TRBD2; clone_size: -; cdr3_aa: CASSIAGVRLGELFF; cdr3_nt: TGTGCCAGCAGTATAGCGGGAGTGCGGTTGGGGGAGCTGTTTTTT
cdr3_length: 15; j_call: TRBJ1-5; v_call: TRBV19; d_call: TRBD1; clone_size: once; cdr3_aa: CASRSRQGARQPQHF; cdr3_nt: TGTGCCAGTCGCTCCCGACAGGGGGCGCGTCAGCCCCAGCATTTT
cdr3_length: 14; j_call: TRBJ1-5; v_call: TRBV30; d_call: -; clone_size: -; cdr3_aa: CAWSNGGTSGPQHF; cdr3_nt: TGTGCCTGGAGCAACGGGGGGACCTCTGGGCCCCAGCATTTT